This T cell receptor beta chain was recovered during a study of blood T cell repertoires in COVID-19. Study as a whole: Italy, Spain and the United States were the sources of the convalescent and acute COVID-19 samples. PBMCs, B-cell-depleted T cells, or T cells provided the cDNA or gDNA that made up the material.

As processed by the authors: Reference gene primers were amplified, and this amplification served to estimate nucleated cell counts. Data came from immunoSEQ multiplex PCR; TCRdb stores just in-frame clones and leaves some out. Clone size and the V and J calls come from that table; the DNA yielded D and trimming. The sample carries under 100,000 clones, 75% to 90% recorded once. Recruited during active infection, patients (from Seattle) were subsequently followed longitudinally. The germline V gene encodes CDR1 MNHEY and CDR2 SMNVEV (reference sequence). This CDR3 has 15 amino acids. The V and J ends lost 2 bases and 3 bases, in that order; junction bases with no gene match: 2.

The chain is built from TRBV27 and TRBJ2-2; 8 bases are a match to TRBD2. The source material was peripheral blood. The TCR was taken from a man aged 60 to 75 with COVID-19, enrolled during active disease. CDR3 protein: CASSLKRGYTGELFF. The CDR3 DNA follows: TGTGCCAGCAGTTTAAAGCGGGGGTACACCGGGGAGCTGTTTTTT.